This TCR beta chain was found in a study of blood T cells in healthy people across ages. Sample-barcoded 5' priming and a J-beta primer mix drove a second PCR of about 6 to 12 cycles. TCRdb itself ran the 5' RACE reads through MiXCR, one entry per CDR3 protein. The sample lists fewer than 2 million distinct CDR3 sequences; about two fifths were seen once. Germline CDR1 reads LGHNT; CDR2 reads FRNRAP. CDR3 size: 13 residues. V lost 4 bases to trimming and J lost 4 bases, with 11 bases between them. A word on this clonotype: The antigen is undetermined.

General study findings and limits: Long-lived donors exceeded aged donors in naive CD4+ cells and diversity.

This chain links TRBV12-5 with TRBJ2-7, with D perhaps given as TRBD1 or TRBD2 (6 bases each). Sequenced: blood. This clonotype originated in a human donor in good health. The CDR3 loop is CASGWGAPYEQYF. Here the CDR3 DNA reads TGTGCTAGTGGTTGGGGGGCCCCATACGAGCAGTACTTC.